This TCR beta chain is drawn from a study of vaccination effects on CD4 cells after COVID-19 (dated by TCRdb to 2022 to 2024). Some background on the complete study: Post-vaccine samples across the study were collected a median of 72 days after the second dose, with a range of 14 to 241. In the study, cultures from other donors were sequenced using the Oncomine TCR Beta short-read assay on an Illumina iSeq 100. A total of some eleven COVID-19 convalescent patients and several SARS-CoV-2-naive healthy vaccine recipients were included in the full study. In both COVID-19 convalescent patients and infection-naive vaccine recipients, the study compared SARS-CoV-2 spike-specific CD4+ TCR repertoires from before mRNA vaccination with those from after it. Broad study findings and their caveats: Only a small number of convalescent patients were included, and no early post-infection timepoints were available, which limited the study. Both infection-induced and vaccine-induced clones contracted markedly at late post-vaccination timepoints, which is consistent with waning T cell responses. Among healthy vaccine recipients, nearly all vaccine-induced clones were SARS-CoV-2 mono-reactive, and only 1 of 255 was cross-reactive with common cold coronaviruses.

Details on this clone: Its antigen target is currently unknown. The record has no base qualities; no much larger clone is one base away.

Inclusive of the bounding cysteine and phenylalanine, the CDR3 is 19 residues long. The CDR3 DNA has 57 bases and is translated from base 1. V loses 3 bases at its end and J loses 4 bases; junction bases beyond the gene matches: 10. Based on the germline V gene, the CDR1 and CDR2 sequences are KGHSH and LQKENI. The ViraFEST assay stimulated PBMC with viral peptide pools and then used TCR sequencing to identify antigen-specific CD4+ T cell clonotypes by expansion. After less than eleven days of culture, CD4+ T cells were isolated with the EasySep CD4+ T cell isolation kit. Two doses of either the BNT162b2 or the mRNA-1273 mRNA SARS-CoV-2 vaccine were administered to participants. Healthy vaccine recipients had no prior SARS-CoV-2 infection, confirmed by negative nucleocapsid antibodies before and after vaccination. Roughly 2.1 million PBMC per well were cultured in IMDM with 5% human AB serum, around 10 IU/ml IL-2 and gentamicin, plus 10 ug/ml peptides. Half of the culture medium was replaced with fresh IL-2-containing medium on days 3 and 7. Unless otherwise noted, each peptide stimulation condition was cultured in triplicate wells. Using Ficoll-Paque Plus gradient centrifugation, PBMC were separated from whole blood and then either used fresh or cryopreserved at -140C. The overlapping peptide pools covered the spike proteins of SARS-CoV-2 and of the common cold coronaviruses HCoV-NL63, HCoV-OC43 and HCoV-229E. The QIAamp micro DNA kit was used to extract genomic DNA from the cultured CD4+ T cells.

Library prep was done by the immunoSEQ multiplex PCR assay. DNA from the cultured and isolated CD4+ T cells underwent TCR beta CDR3 sequencing. From the authors' description of their analysis: Non-productive TCR sequences were removed and reads were trimmed to the CDR3 region, keeping CDR3s of at least 7 amino acids. Antigen-specific clonotypes were identified using the MANAFEST web app by comparison of expansion in peptide wells against reference cultures. For clones to be considered positive, expansion at FDR<0.05 versus reference and all other wells, an odds ratio above 5, and a frequency above 0.1% in two replicate wells were required. A clonotype was called cross-reactive if it was significantly expanded both in SARS-CoV-2 spike wells and in at least one common cold coronavirus spike condition. Using the stringdist R package, CDR3 similarity was measured by Levenshtein distance, and unrooted trees were constructed with ape in R 3.6.1. As stored in TCRdb, this immuneACCESS dataset retains in-frame rearrangements with V and J assigned. A fraction of the clones does not appear; measured against another copy, unresolved V genes explain less than half of the discrepancy, and the remainder lacks a known reason. V and J calls and clone size are as listed in that table; D and trimming were resolved from the DNA. This sample lists some 30,000 clones; around 82% were detected once. The ten largest clonotypes hold roughly 1.6% of the sample.

This sequence uses TRBV18 and TRBJ2-1; 15 bases in between match TRBD2. The source material was CD4+ T cells from PBMCs cultured with HCoV-NL63 spike peptides, sampled after COVID-19 vaccination. Explained via the paper, the cell subset or site label denotes: HCoV-NL63 spike overlapping peptide pool stimulation. The source is a human donor who received a COVID-19 vaccine. Some clones in this sample may be carry-over from other donors' samples. Read as DNA, the sequence is TGTGCCAGCTCACCCTACCGGACTAGCGGGGGGGCCAGGTACAATGAGCAGTTCTTC. Its amino acids are CASSPYRTSGGARYNEQFF.